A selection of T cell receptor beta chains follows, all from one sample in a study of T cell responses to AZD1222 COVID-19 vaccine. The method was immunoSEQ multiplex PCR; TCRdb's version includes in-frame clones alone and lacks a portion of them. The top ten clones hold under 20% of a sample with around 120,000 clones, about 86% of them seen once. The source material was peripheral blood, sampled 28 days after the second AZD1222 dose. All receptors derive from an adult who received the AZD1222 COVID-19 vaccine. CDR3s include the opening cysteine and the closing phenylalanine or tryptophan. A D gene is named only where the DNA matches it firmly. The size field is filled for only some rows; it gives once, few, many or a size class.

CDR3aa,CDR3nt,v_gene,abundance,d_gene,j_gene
CASSFVARNEQFF,TGTGCCAGCAGTTTCGTAGCACGCAATGAGCAGTTCTTC,TRBV12-3/TRBV12-4,-,-,TRBJ2-1
CASSFSHKNTGELFF,TGTGCCAGCAGTTTCTCCCATAAGAACACCGGGGAGCTGTTTTTT,TRBV27,-,-,TRBJ2-2
CASSQGQGAISELFF,TGTGCCAGCAGCCAGGGACAGGGCGCGATTTCGGAGCTGTTTTTT,TRBV6-5,-,TRBD1,TRBJ2-2
CASSSPVLTVNEQFF,TGTGCCAGCAGTTCACCGGTACTAACTGTCAATGAGCAGTTCTTC,TRBV28,-,-,TRBJ2-1
CASSLDRDFYGYTF,TGCGCCAGCAGCCTCGACAGGGATTTCTATGGCTACACCTTC,TRBV4-3,-,TRBD1,TRBJ1-2
CSVDKIWTASAVNYGYTF,TGCAGCGTTGATAAAATCTGGACAGCAAGCGCCGTAAACTATGGCTACACCTTC,TRBV29-1,-,-,TRBJ1-2
CASRQSPKQFF,TGTGCCAGCAGACAATCACCCAAGCAGTTCTTC,TRBV21-1,-,-,TRBJ2-1
CASSSASGTNEQFF,TGTGCCAGCAGTAGTGCTAGCGGGACCAATGAGCAGTTCTTC,TRBV27,-,TRBD2,TRBJ2-1
CAWSVNSNVGKLFF,TGTGCCTGGAGTGTTAACAGCAACGTGGGAAAACTGTTTTTT,TRBV30,-,-,TRBJ1-4
CASSQVVGVKNIQYF,TGCGCCAGCAGCCAAGTCGTAGGGGTCAAAAACATTCAGTACTTC,TRBV4-1,-,-,TRBJ2-4
CASSHGQGYYGYTF,TGTGCCAGCAGCCACGGACAGGGCTACTATGGCTACACCTTC,TRBV7-2,-,TRBD1,TRBJ1-2
CASSLNREYEQYF,TGTGCCAGCAGTTTAAACAGGGAATACGAGCAGTACTTC,TRBV28,-,-,TRBJ2-7
CAWSVGGTGETQYF,TGTGCCTGGAGTGTGGGGGGGACGGGAGAGACCCAGTACTTC,TRBV30,many,TRBD2,TRBJ2-5
CASSGGVSSQPQHF,TGTGCCAGTAGCGGCGGGGTCTCGAGTCAGCCCCAGCATTTT,TRBV19,many,-,TRBJ1-5
CASSVSGHTTDRSGNTIYF,TGTGCCAGCAGCGTCTCCGGACACACCACAGACCGTTCTGGAAACACCATATATTTT,TRBV5-6,-,-,TRBJ1-3